The 26 T cell receptor beta chains below were found in one sample sequenced in a study of identical twins. TCRdb re-analysed the 5' RACE reads in MiXCR, keeping a single row per CDR3 protein. This sample carries 500,000 to 550,000 distinct CDR3 sequences, 20% to 25% of them seen once, and the ten largest clones take 0.91%. These data also featured in a second study, about T cells expressing NK-cell markers.

The source material was CD4+ T cells sorted from blood. The receptors shown here come from a woman younger than 35 in good health.

This clonotype was seen a handful of times. The CDR3 sequence is CATKDITMYNEQFF. Written as DNA, the CDR3 is TGTGCCACAAAGGACATTACCATGTACAATGAGCAGTTCTTC. The chain joins TRBV15 to TRBJ2-1; a possible D gene is TRBD1 (5 bases). V gave up 9 bases and J gave up 4 bases, with 16 bases separating them. The CDR3 runs to 14 residues. Germline loops: CDR1 LNHNV, CDR2 YYDKDF (reference sequence).

The chain combines TRBV7-8 with TRBJ2-1, with unresolved D. This CDR3 contains 15 residues. Deletions cut 1 base from V and 6 bases from J, with 13 bases between. Germline V gene lookup returns CDR1 SGHVS and CDR2 FQNEAQ. DNA for the CDR3: TGTGCCAGCAGCTTAGGGCTAGGCCTTGGCAATGAGCAGTTCTTC. The encoded protein is CASSLGLGLGNEQFF.

The gene calls are TRBV2 and TRBJ2-4; 11 nucleotides match TRBD1. The CDR3 extends over 13 amino acids. Losses at the gene ends were 5 bases for V and 8 bases for J; bases not matched to a gene: 2. CDR1 is SNHLY and CDR2 is FYNNEI in the germline V gene. Here the CDR3 DNA reads TGTGCCAGCAGTTCGGGACAGGGGGACATTCAGTACTTC. It encodes CASSSGQGDIQYF.

The chain carries TRBV25-1 and TRBJ2-2; no clear D. Germline-derived CDR1 and CDR2 are MGHDK and SYGVNS. The CDR3 is 14 residues long. Trimming left V 0 bases short and J 9 bases short, with 11 bases between. The CDR3 nucleotides read TGTGCCAGCAGTGAATATATCAGCAACCGGGAGCTGTTTTTT. This gives the protein CASSEYISNRELFF.

The sample holds many counts of this clonotype. J is TRBJ2-1 and V is TRBV7-9; no firm D call. The length of the CDR3 is 13 residues. The V end was cut by 1 base, the J end by 10 bases, with 11 bases between. The germline V gene has CDR1 SEHNR and CDR2 FQNEAQ (reference sequence). The CDR3 sequence is CASSLEVKAEQFF. CDR3 DNA sequence: TGTGCCAGCAGCTTAGAGGTGAAGGCGGAGCAGTTCTTC.

The chain recombines TRBV11-2 with TRBJ1-1; D ambiguous. This CDR3 has 11 amino acids. CDR1 and CDR2 from the germline V gene are SGHAT and FQNNGV. Trimming stripped 3 bases from V and 9 bases from J, with 8 bases between. CDR3 loop: CASSLVTKAFF. Here the CDR3 DNA reads TGTGCCAGCAGCTTGGTGACAAAAGCTTTCTTT.

The V gene is TRBV5-1, the J gene TRBJ2-1, with D perhaps assigned TRBD1 or TRBD2 (6 bases each). The germline V gene has CDR1 SGHRS and CDR2 YFSETQ. V was shortened by 0 bases and J by 10 bases, with 17 bases between the two germline ends. This CDR3 is built from 15 residues. The DNA for the CDR3 is TGCGCCAGCAGCTTGGCCGGACCTTTGGGGGGCGAGCAGTTCTTC. This gives the protein CASSLAGPLGGEQFF.

The chain uses TRBV29-1 and TRBJ2-7, with D possibly matching TRBD1 (5 bases). Germline V lookup: CDR1 SQVTM, CDR2 ANQGSEA. The CDR3 spans 12 residues. V lost 7 bases, J lost 3 bases, and 13 bases lay in between. CDR3 sequence reads: CSARQNHYEQYF. The CDR3 nucleotides are TGCAGCGCTAGACAGAATCACTACGAGCAGTACTTC.

This chain uses TRBV7-2 with TRBJ2-7, with no clear D. In germline, CDR1 is SGHTA, CDR2 FQGNSA. The V gene lost 1 base and the J gene lost 0 bases, with 13 bases spanning the gap. The CDR3 is 16 residues long. CDR3 coding DNA: TGTGCCAGCAGCTTAGTCCTCGGGTCAAACTCCTACGAGCAGTACTTC. It encodes CASSLVLGSNSYEQYF.

J is TRBJ2-1 and V is TRBV29-1; 8 nucleotides agree with TRBD2. The ends lost 8 bases at V and 4 bases at J; junction bases unmatched: 16. From germline, CDR1 is SQVTM and CDR2 ANQGSEA. This CDR3 is built from 16 residues. The CDR3 sequence is CSSSPDAGGYYNEQFF. Written as DNA, the CDR3 is TGCAGCTCTTCGCCCGACGCGGGGGGTTATTACAATGAGCAGTTCTTC.

This chain joins TRBV12-3 or TRBV12-4 and TRBJ2-1; possible D gene TRBD2, 6 bases. The CDR3 loop spans 15 amino acids. Trimming stripped 4 bases from V and 8 bases from J, with 18 bases between. CDR3 DNA sequence: TGTGCCAGCAGTTACAGATCCCGAGGGGACTATGAGCAGTTCTTC. Translation: CASSYRSRGDYEQFF.

This clonotype was picked up a small number of times. The V gene is TRBV18, the J gene TRBJ2-1; D call uncertain. CDR1 KGHSH and CDR2 LQKENI come from the germline V gene. V lost 0 bases and J 4 bases, leaving 16 bases between the germline ends. The CDR3 is 17 residues long. CDR3 in amino acids: CASSPPTRKGFYNEQFF. CDR3 sequence (DNA): TGTGCCAGCTCACCACCGACCAGAAAAGGGTTTTACAATGAGCAGTTCTTC. Filled out from reference TRBV18 and TRBJ2-1, the complete variable domain reads NAGVMQNPRHLVRRRGQEARLRCSPMKGHSHVYWYRQLPEEGLKFMVYLQKENIIDESGMPKERFSAEFPKEGPSILRIQQVVRGDSAAYFCASSPPTRKGFYNEQFFGPGTRLTVL.

In its sample, this clonotype was seen a few times. The genes are TRBV9 and TRBJ2-6; 8 bases line up with TRBD1. The CDR3 spans 16 residues. V dropped 3 bases and J dropped 2; count of bases not matched to a gene: 4. Per the germline V gene, CDR1 is SGDLS and CDR2 is YYNGEE. The CDR3 DNA reads as TGTGCCAGCAGCGCCCTGGGACAGGCTGGGGCCAACGTCCTGACTTTC. Its translation: CASSALGQAGANVLTF.

J is TRBJ2-1 and V is TRBV7-2; D unclear. The CDR3 is 14 amino acids. Trimming removed 3 bases from V and 5 bases from J, with 11 bases in between. Germline CDR1 is SGHTA and CDR2 is FQGNSA. The CDR3 coding sequence is TGTGCCAGCAGCTTCCGAGATCAGCACAATGAGCAGTTCTTC. Its protein is CASSFRDQHNEQFF.

Only a few counts were recorded for this clonotype. This chain uses TRBV7-9 with TRBJ2-7, with unresolved D. The ends were cut back, 6 bases at V and 5 bases at J, with 14 bases in the middle. CDR3 length equals 13 residues. Germline CDR1 reads SEHNR; CDR2 reads FQNEAQ (reference sequence). This CDR3 is CASSYSEGHEQYF. The CDR3 DNA follows: TGTGCCAGCAGTTATTCGGAAGGACACGAGCAGTACTTC.

This sequence joins TRBV20-1 and TRBJ2-7; D not resolved. Germline lookup yields CDR1 DFQATT and CDR2 SNEGSKA (reference sequence). The CDR3 loop spans 13 amino acids. Trimming left V 1 base short and J 4 bases short, with 11 bases between. The CDR3 spells CSARATPLYEQYF. As DNA, the CDR3 is TGCAGTGCTAGAGCGACCCCCCTGTACGAGCAGTACTTC.

V and J are TRBV6-1 and TRBJ1-1, with D uncertain. This CDR3 has 15 amino acids. Germline-derived CDR1 and CDR2 are MNHNS and SASEGT. V dropped 0 bases and J dropped 5 bases, with 13 bases sitting between them. The CDR3 spells CASSEAFGDWTEAFF. In DNA form, the CDR3 reads TGTGCCAGCAGTGAAGCCTTTGGGGATTGGACTGAAGCTTTCTTT.

This clonotype was counted a few times. The rearrangement uses TRBV18 and TRBJ2-1; TRBD1 matches 9 bases. The CDR3 extends over 15 amino acids. Germline values: CDR1 KGHSH, CDR2 LQKENI. Trimming took 6 bases from V and 3 from J; bases not matched to a gene: 6. The CDR3 DNA sequence: TGTGCCAGCTCCCTCGGGACAGGGTACTACAATGAGCAGTTCTTC. Protein: CASSLGTGYYNEQFF. Based on the CDR3 plus reference TRBV18 and TRBJ2-1, the full variable domain is NAGVMQNPRHLVRRRGQEARLRCSPMKGHSHVYWYRQLPEEGLKFMVYLQKENIIDESGMPKERFSAEFPKEGPSILRIQQVVRGDSAAYFCASSLGTGYYNEQFFGPGTRLTVL.

J is TRBJ1-1 and V is TRBV6-1; D is undetermined. The CDR3 has 14 amino acids. From germline, CDR1 is MNHNS and CDR2 SASEGT. The V end lost 5 bases, the J end lost 2 bases, and 12 bases lay between the germline ends. The CDR3 loop reads CASSPFGFNTEAFF. CDR3 DNA sequence: TGTGCCAGCAGTCCCTTTGGTTTCAACACTGAAGCTTTCTTT.

In its sample, this clonotype was seen a few times. The chain joins TRBV7-9 to TRBJ2-7; 7 nucleotides align to TRBD2. CDR1 is SEHNR and CDR2 is FQNEAQ in the germline V gene (reference sequence). The CDR3 length is 12 residues. J lost 9 bases, V lost 5 bases, and 7 bases had no gene match. CDR3 region: CASSPRESTQYF. The CDR3 DNA follows: TGTGCCAGCAGCCCGCGGGAGTCTACGCAGTACTTC.

This clonotype was detected only a few times. The rearrangement joins TRBV6-1 to TRBJ2-7; 10 bases line up with TRBD2. With 0 bases clipped from V and 4 bases from J, the junction kept 6 bases outside the gene matches. Germline CDR1 MNHNS, CDR2 SASEGT. This CDR3 is built from 16 residues. The CDR3 protein is CASSEAPSGRGYEQYF. The DNA for the CDR3 is TGTGCCAGCAGTGAAGCGCCTAGCGGGAGAGGGTACGAGCAGTACTTC.

The rearrangement uses TRBV12-3 or TRBV12-4 and TRBJ2-1; 8 nucleotides agree with TRBD2. J lost 3 bases, V lost 4 bases, and 11 bases had no gene match. This CDR3 contains 17 residues. For the CDR3, the DNA is TGTGCCAGCAGTTCTATGGAAGGTAGCGGGATCTACAATGAGCAGTTCTTC. Residues: CASSSMEGSGIYNEQFF.

The chain links TRBV6-1 to TRBJ1-1, with D unclear. The V end lost 10 bases, the J end lost 8 bases, and 20 bases lay between the germline ends. The CDR3 runs 13 residues. The germline gives CDR1 MNHNS, CDR2 SASEGT. CDR3 coding DNA: TGTGCCATTTCGTGGGCGGAATTTATAGAAGCTTTCTTT. It specifies CAISWAEFIEAFF.

The genes are TRBV3-1 and TRBJ2-1, with D maybe TRBD2 (6 bases). The V gene's germline CDR1 is LGHDT and CDR2 YNNKEL (reference sequence). CDR3 size: 13 residues. Trimming stripped 0 bases from V and 15 bases from J, with 15 bases between. CDR3 in amino acids: CASSQDLGSGLFF. The CDR3 DNA reads TGTGCCAGCAGCCAAGATCTGGGGAGCGGGCTGTTCTTC.

This clonotype was seen a handful of times. The V and J genes are TRBV6-2 or TRBV6-3 and TRBJ2-5, with D maybe TRBD2 (6 bases). The length of the CDR3 is 16 residues. Germline V gene sequence: CDR1 MNHEY, CDR2 SVGEGT. V gave up 5 bases and J gave up 1 base, with 17 bases separating them. CDR3 in amino acids: CASSHPRGGRQETQYF. Here the CDR3 DNA reads TGTGCCAGCAGTCATCCTCGCGGAGGGCGCCAAGAGACCCAGTACTTC.

This clonotype turned up a few times. The genes are TRBV4-3 and TRBJ2-2; D possibly corresponds to TRBD2 (5 bases). CDR1 and CDR2 (germline): LGHNA, YSLEER. This CDR3 is 15 amino acids long. V lost 1 base and J lost 7, with 13 bases in between. CDR3: CASSQVTQGGGELFF. The CDR3 DNA reads TGCGCCAGCAGCCAAGTGACTCAAGGAGGCGGGGAGCTGTTTTTT.